This TCR beta chain originates from a study of HIV-infected children after antiretroviral therapy interruption. The treatment denotes: PENTA 11 planned treatment interruption arm or continuous ART arm. From thawed PBMCs, naive CD4+ CD45RA+ CD45RO- T cells were sorted. This clonotype was found many times. The TCR library was built from RNA with a 3' RACE protocol and unique molecular identifiers. TCRdb recomputed calls from the 3' RACE reads with MiXCR, one row per CDR3 protein. The sample yields about 89,000 distinct CDR3 sequences, about 6.3% seen once. The sample here was CD45RA+ CD4+ T cells from PBMCs, pooled from several time points, taken from a donor given antiretroviral therapy, either interrupted or continuous. Subset meaning: naive CD4+ CD45RA+ CD45RO- T cells. This clonotype was obtained from a pool of human donors with HIV.

CDR3 DNA: TGTGCCAGCAGGGTGAGCGGGGGCAATGAGCAGTTCTTC. Protein sequence: CASRVSGGNEQFF. The V call is TRBV6-1, the J call TRBJ2-1; 8 positions agree with TRBD2. With 6 bases clipped from V and 6 bases from J, the junction kept 4 bases outside the gene matches. The CDR3 has 13 amino acids. Germline V gene data show CDR1 as MNHNS and CDR2 as SASEGT.